These T cell receptor beta chains were read from a single sample in a study of OX40 agonist ivuxolimab in advanced cancers. TCRdb's table, derived via immunoSEQ multiplex PCR, lists solely in-frame clones and lacks some. The sample yields some 80,000 clones, 94% seen once. The sample was CD4+ or CD8+ T cells sorted from blood, taken in a trial of the OX40 agonist ivuxolimab. The source of these receptors is an adult with an advanced solid tumor such as melanoma, head and neck, liver or kidney cancer. Each CDR3 is given with its conserved first and last residue. The order of the fields is V gene, D gene, CDR3 length, J gene, clone size, CDR3 protein, CDR3 DNA. The D gene is left open where the match is weak. Expanded clones are given a class, and other clones once, few, many or no size at all.

TRBV6-1,.,15,TRBJ2-7,once,CASTELRDIAYEQYF,TGTGCCAGCACTGAACTCCGGGACATCGCCTACGAGCAGTACTTC
TRBV6-5,.,14,TRBJ1-1,.,CASSSFEGSTEAFF,TGTGCCAGCAGTTCCTTTGAGGGGTCCACTGAAGCTTTCTTT
TRBV7-6,.,17,TRBJ1-1,.,CASSLAPWREGNTEAFF,TGTGCCAGCAGCTTAGCCCCTTGGAGGGAAGGAAACACTGAAGCTTTCTTT
TRBV15,.,15,TRBJ1-5,.,CATSRWVAGNQPQHF,TGTGCCACCAGCAGATGGGTGGCCGGCAATCAGCCCCAGCATTTT
TRBV9,.,14,TRBJ2-3,.,CASSVVLAADTQYF,TGTGCCAGCAGCGTAGTGCTAGCCGCAGATACGCAGTATTTT
TRBV6-5,.,14,TRBJ2-5,.,CASRPGRIQETQYF,TGTGCCAGCAGGCCGGGACGGATACAAGAGACCCAGTACTTC
TRBV29-1,TRBD2,14,TRBJ2-3,.,CSVFTSGGADTQYF,TGCAGCGTGTTCACTAGCGGGGGGGCAGATACGCAGTATTTT
TRBV7-2,.,15,TRBJ2-1,.,CASSVTGGGFNEQFF,TGTGCCAGCAGCGTCACAGGTGGAGGCTTCAATGAGCAGTTCTTC
TRBV27,TRBD1,14,TRBJ1-3,.,CASRATGVGNTIYF,TGTGCCAGCAGGGCGACAGGGGTCGGAAACACCATATATTTT
TRBV28,TRBD2,17,TRBJ2-1,.,CASSLALAGGPLNEQFF,TGTGCCAGCAGTTTAGCCCTAGCGGGAGGGCCTCTCAATGAGCAGTTCTTC
TRBV5-1,.,14,TRBJ1-1,once,CASSFEGVNTEAFF,TGCGCCAGCAGCTTCGAGGGGGTGAACACTGAAGCTTTCTTT
TRBV7-6,.,16,TRBJ2-5,.,CASSPNPTMWQETQYF,TGTGCCAGCAGCCCAAACCCTACTATGTGGCAAGAGACCCAGTACTTC
TRBV5-1,TRBD1,14,TRBJ2-7,.,CASSLGQGLYEQYF,TGCGCCAGCAGCTTGGGACAGGGGCTCTACGAGCAGTACTTC
TRBV11-2,.,12,TRBJ1-1,.,CASSLVGREAFF,TGTGCCAGCAGCTTAGTGGGCAGGGAAGCTTTCTTT
TRBV27,.,13,TRBJ1-5,.,CASSHFSNQPQHF,TGTGCCAGCAGTCACTTTAGCAATCAGCCCCAGCATTTT
TRBV7-6,.,13,TRBJ2-5,.,CASSLETTETQYF,TGTGCCAGCAGCTTAGAGACTACGGAGACCCAGTACTTC
TRBV9,TRBD2,16,TRBJ2-5,.,CASSAGGSGSGETQYF,TGTGCCAGCAGCGCCGGGGGTAGCGGGAGTGGGGAGACCCAGTACTTC
TRBV28,.,12,TRBJ1-2,.,CASSPANYGYTF,TGTGCCAGCAGTCCCGCCAACTATGGCTACACCTTC
TRBV4-1,.,14,TRBJ2-7,once,CASSQLRGPYEQYF,TGCGCCAGCAGCCAATTACGGGGTCCCTACGAGCAGTACTTC
TRBV29-1,TRBD2,16,TRBJ2-5,.,CSVEGGEREELETQYF,TGCAGCGTCGAGGGGGGGGAGCGGGAGGAGTTGGAGACCCAGTACTTC
TRBV7-9,.,12,TRBJ2-7,.,CASSLEGPEQYF,TGTGCCAGCAGCTTAGAGGGACCCGAGCAGTACTTC
TRBV27,.,15,TRBJ2-1,.,CASSFLGAGLGEQFF,TGTGCCAGCAGTTTTTTGGGGGCGGGGTTAGGTGAGCAGTTCTTC
TRBV2,.,15,TRBJ2-5,.,CASSEAHRAEETQYF,TGTGCCAGCAGTGAAGCCCACCGGGCGGAGGAGACCCAGTACTTC
TRBV19,.,13,TRBJ2-5,.,CASSIGGQETQYF,TGTGCCAGTAGTATCGGGGGCCAAGAGACCCAGTACTTC